A selection of T cell receptor beta chains follows, all from one sample in a study of beta chain features in type 1 diabetes. Profiling relied on immunoSEQ multiplex PCR, and the TCRdb table lists in-frame clones only, not all of them. The profile shows just over 600,000 clones, around 15% of them singletons. Sample: naive CD4+ T cells from blood. The receptors originated from a man aged 18 to 30 in good health. Each CDR3 is given with its conserved first and last residue. A D gene is named only where the DNA matches it firmly. Some rows mark clone size as missing; the rest say once, few, many or name a class of expanded clone.

d_call	clone_size	v_call	j_call	cdr3_nt	cdr3_aa
NA	NA	TRBV2	TRBJ2-5	TGTGCCAGCAGTGGGGGAGAGACCCAGTACTTC	CASSGGETQYF
NA	few	TRBV21-1	TRBJ2-7	TGTGCCAGCAGCTTCACTCGGGGCCTCCTATCCTACGAGCAGTACTTC	CASSFTRGLLSYEQYF
NA	NA	TRBV4-2	TRBJ2-7	TGTGCCAGCAGCCAAGTGGGCAGAGACTACGAGCAGTACTTC	CASSQVGRDYEQYF
NA	NA	TRBV10-3	TRBJ1-1	TGTGCCATCAGTGAGATTACCGGGGGCATGAACACTGAAGCTTTCTTT	CAISEITGGMNTEAFF
NA	few	TRBV10-3	TRBJ2-2	TGTGCCATCAGCAGGAACACCGGGGAGCTGTTTTTT	CAISRNTGELFF
TRBD1	few	TRBV7-2	TRBJ1-4	TGTGCCAGCAGCTTCAGGACAGGGGGTGTTGAAAAACTGTTTTTT	CASSFRTGGVEKLFF
NA	NA	TRBV4-1	TRBJ2-5	TGCGCCAGCAGCCTCGGGAGTGTGGGTGGAGAGACCCAGTACTTC	CASSLGSVGGETQYF
TRBD1	few	TRBV4-1	TRBJ2-7	TGCGCCAGCAGCCAAGGAACACCGGGACAGGGAAGCTACGAGCAGTACTTC	CASSQGTPGQGSYEQYF
NA	NA	TRBV5-1	TRBJ2-7	TGCGCCAGCAGCTTCTATGCTACGGGGAAACCCTACGAGCAGTACTTC	CASSFYATGKPYEQYF
NA	few	TRBV2	TRBJ2-1	TGTGCCAGCACCGAGTGGATTCGCACATCCTACAATGAGCAGTTCTTC	CASTEWIRTSYNEQFF
NA	few	TRBV30	TRBJ2-7	TGTGCCTGGAGCGAGCAGGGTTACGAGCAGTACTTC	CAWSEQGYEQYF
TRBD1	NA	TRBV18	TRBJ2-7	TGTGCCAGCTCACCACCCGGGACAGGGTATGGGGAGCAGTACTTC	CASSPPGTGYGEQYF
TRBD1	NA	TRBV6-5	TRBJ2-7	TGTGCCAGCAGTTACTCGGGGACAGGAACCTACGAGCAGTACTTC	CASSYSGTGTYEQYF
TRBD1	NA	TRBV4-2	TRBJ2-7	TGTGCCAGCAGCCAAGCCGGGACAGGGATCAACGAGCAGTACTTC	CASSQAGTGINEQYF
NA	NA	TRBV7-2	TRBJ1-2	TGTGCCAGCAGCCCCTACGGGACGGCGGCCTATGGCTACACCTTC	CASSPYGTAAYGYTF
TRBD2	NA	TRBV28	TRBJ2-3	TGTGCCAGCAGTTTCGGTCAGCGGGGCCTCACAGATACGCAGTATTTT	CASSFGQRGLTDTQYF
NA	NA	TRBV28	TRBJ2-5	TGTGCCAGCAGTTTGTCCTACCAAGAGACCCAGTACTTC	CASSLSYQETQYF
NA	NA	TRBV27	TRBJ2-2	TGTGCCAGCAGTTTTCGGACAGTGTCTACGAACACCGGGGAGCTGTTTTTT	CASSFRTVSTNTGELFF
TRBD2	few	TRBV28	TRBJ2-7	TGTGCCAGCAGCCCTTTTGTGGGGGGAGGGGCCTACGAGCAGTACTTC	CASSPFVGGGAYEQYF
NA	NA	TRBV2	TRBJ1-2	TGTGCCAGCAGTGAAGCCTATGGCTACACCTTC	CASSEAYGYTF
NA	few	TRBV25-1	TRBJ2-5	TGTGCCAGCAGTGAATACGGGGCAGAGACCCAGTACTTC	CASSEYGAETQYF
TRBD1	NA	TRBV9	TRBJ1-4	TGTGCCAGCAGCGTAGGACAGGGGGCTTTTACTAATGAAAAACTGTTTTTT	CASSVGQGAFTNEKLFF
NA	NA	TRBV28	TRBJ2-1	TGTGCCAGCAGCCGGGTGGGGGTTTGGTCCTACAATGAGCAGTTCTTC	CASSRVGVWSYNEQFF